Reported below is one T cell receptor (beta chain). This entry belongs to a study of cytomegalovirus exposure and HLA in healthy donors. Use of 60 Vbeta and 13 Jbeta primers characterized the PCR. In the authors' methods: Among the unique TCR beta chains that a later analysis counted, about 84 million in all, around 11 million were shared. Some clones are missing from TCRdb's copy, which holds only in-frame ones; the method was immunoSEQ multiplex PCR. V, J and clone size reflect that table, while D and trimming were determined from the DNA. The data hold about 180,000 clones, with 80% observed a single time. CDR1 MNHNS and CDR2 SASEGT come from the germline V gene. V shed 4 bases and J shed 2 bases, with 17 bases lying between them. The CDR3 covers 16 residues.

The chain is built from TRBV6-1 and TRBJ2-5; tentatively, D is TRBD1 (6 bases). This sequence was found in a man aged 25-45 years in good health and CMV-seropositive. Sequencing input: PBMCs. CDR3 protein: CASSVGQTITQETQYF. The DNA for the CDR3 is TGTGCCAGCAGTGTCGGACAGACTATTACACAAGAGACCCAGTACTTC.